Below are 25 T cell receptor beta chains sequenced from a single sample in a study of blood T cell repertoires in COVID-19. Produced via immunoSEQ multiplex PCR; TCRdb's table is partial and in-frame only. Counted here are about 250,000 clones, 80% to 90% occurring once; the ten biggest clones make up about 1.3%. Sequencing used peripheral blood. The source of these receptors is an elderly man with acute or convalescent COVID-19.

The CDR3 DNA is TGTGCCAGCAGTTACGAAGCGGGAGACTCCGAGCAGTACTTC. It encodes CASSYEAGDSEQYF. The genes are TRBV6-5 and TRBJ2-7; 8 positions agree with TRBD2. Germline V CDR1 and CDR2: MNHEY, SVGAGI. The V and J ends lost 2 bases and 6 bases, in that order; junction bases with no gene match: 6. The CDR3 runs to 14 residues.

V is TRBV7-3 and J is TRBJ1-1; D unresolved. Trimming left V 2 bases short and J 5 bases short, with 9 bases between. Germline-derived CDR1 and CDR2 are SGHTA and FQGTGA. This CDR3 spans 13 amino acids. As DNA, the CDR3 is TGTGCCAGCAGCTTACAATCCCGGACTGAAGCTTTCTTT. This translates into CASSLQSRTEAFF.

The chain has TRBV6-5 and TRBJ1-5; no clear D gene. CDR1 is MNHEY, CDR2 SVGAGI, per germline. Trimming shortened V by 6 bases and J by 5 bases, and 14 bases separated the two germline ends. CDR3 size: 14 residues. The CDR3 spells CASSPGVGYQPQHF. The CDR3 region has the DNA TGTGCCAGCAGCCCCGGGGTGGGGTATCAGCCCCAGCATTTT.

The chain has TRBV7-2 and TRBJ2-7; D unclear. CDR3 length: 13 amino acids. Per germline, CDR1 SGHTA and CDR2 FQGNSA. V was cut by 4 bases and J by 3 bases, with 10 bases left in between. In DNA, the CDR3 is TGTGCCAGCAGCTCCCAGAGAGGCTACGAGCAGTACTTC. This translates into CASSSQRGYEQYF.

V gene TRBV4-1 combines with J gene TRBJ1-2, with D possibly TRBD1 on 6 matching bases. This CDR3 comprises 16 residues. Trimming took off 1 base at V and 0 bases at J, with 12 bases between the two ends. Germline V lookup: CDR1 MGHRA, CDR2 YSYEKL. The CDR3 DNA sequence: TGCGCCAGCAGCCAAGCGACAGGAGCACCTAACTATGGCTACACCTTC. Translating gives CASSQATGAPNYGYTF.

The chain carries TRBV28 and TRBJ2-3, with unresolved D. V lost 5 bases to trimming and J lost 4 bases, with 13 bases between them. The CDR3 extends over 14 amino acids. Germline values: CDR1 MDHEN, CDR2 SYDVKM. The DNA of the CDR3 is TGTGCCAGCAGTCTTTCCAGTGGTCCAGATACGCAGTATTTT. Translation: CASSLSSGPDTQYF.

The chain is built from TRBV5-1 and TRBJ1-2, with 7 bases lining up with TRBD1. Germline CDR1 and CDR2: SGHRS and YFSETQ. CDR3 length: 13 residues. V was pared by 0 bases and J by 5 bases, with 1 base of the junction left unmatched. The CDR3 region has the DNA TGCGCCAGCAGCTTGGAGACAGGGTATGGCTACACCTTC. Protein: CASSLETGYGYTF.

Here the CDR3 reads CASSPGSGSMTFF. The CDR3 nucleotides are TGTGCCAGCTCACCGGGCTCGGGATCAATGACTTTCTTT. This chain joins TRBV18 and TRBJ1-1; no clear D. Germline values: CDR1 KGHSH, CDR2 LQKENI. CDR3 length equals 13 residues. With 3 bases removed from V and 12 bases from J, the gap between germline ends came to 17 bases.

The chain joins TRBV5-5 to TRBJ2-5; the match to TRBD2 covers 9 bases. The CDR3 has 15 residues. J gave up 2 bases and V 2 bases, and 4 bases lay outside the gene matches. CDR1 and CDR2 from the germline V gene are SGHKS and YYEKEE (reference sequence). CDR3 sequence (DNA): TGTGCCAGCAGCTTTAACGCGGGAGGGCAAGAGACCCAGTACTTC. It yields the protein CASSFNAGGQETQYF.

The V call is TRBV19, the J call TRBJ2-1; possible D gene TRBD1, 5 bases. The germline V gene encodes CDR1 LNHDA and CDR2 SQIVND (reference sequence). CDR3 length equals 12 residues. The ends were cut back, 5 bases at V and 10 bases at J, with 12 bases in the middle. In DNA, the CDR3 is TGTGCCAGTAGTTTAACAGGAGAAGAGCAGTTCTTC. As protein: CASSLTGEEQFF.

V gene TRBV7-3 combines with J gene TRBJ2-6, with 10 bases fitting TRBD2. The CDR3 has 19 amino acids. The germline V gene has CDR1 SGHTA and CDR2 FQGTGA. The V and J ends lost 2 bases and 4 bases, in that order; junction bases with no gene match: 11. The CDR3 region is CASSLGGLAGVAGANVLTF. The CDR3 DNA reads as TGTGCCAGCAGCTTAGGGGGGCTAGCGGGAGTAGCCGGGGCCAACGTCCTGACTTTC.

The CDR3 protein is CASSLAGAYNEQFF. In DNA, the CDR3 is TGCGCCAGCAGCCTAGCGGGGGCGTACAATGAGCAGTTCTTC. This chain connects TRBV5-1 to TRBJ2-1; 10 positions match TRBD2. V shed 4 bases, J shed 4 bases, and the junction held 2 bases outside the gene matches. The CDR3 is 14 amino acids. The germline V gene has CDR1 SGHRS and CDR2 YFSETQ.

V usage is TRBV7-2 and J usage is TRBJ1-2, with 7 bases aligning to TRBD1. CDR3 size: 15 residues. The V segment lost 4 bases and the J segment 2 bases; nucleotides outside the gene matches: 7. CDR1 SGHTA and CDR2 FQGNSA come from the germline V gene. The CDR3 coding sequence is TGTGCCAGCAGCTCCTACCTGGGACAGAACTATGGCTACACCTTC. Translation: CASSSYLGQNYGYTF.

The chain couples TRBV4-2 to TRBJ2-1; D uncertain. Between the trimmed V and J ends, which lost 4 bases and 7 bases, there was a span of 8 bases. This CDR3 is built from 12 residues. Germline V gene sequence: CDR1 LGHNA, CDR2 YNFKEQ. The CDR3 coding sequence is TGTGCCAGCAGCCGAGGTGGAAATGAGCAGTTCTTC. Its translation is CASSRGGNEQFF.

This clone was picked up a small number of times. The gene calls are TRBV19 and TRBJ2-2, with unresolved D. The CDR3 runs 12 residues. Germline assignment: CDR1 LNHDA and CDR2 SQIVND (reference sequence). Between the trimmed V and J ends, which lost 4 bases and 5 bases, there was a span of 5 bases. CDR3 nucleotides: TGTGCCAGTAGTAGGCAGACCGGGGAGCTGTTTTTT. It is translated as CASSRQTGELFF.

V is TRBV7-2 and J is TRBJ2-2; 10 nucleotides line up with TRBD2. This CDR3 has 16 residues. Germline values: CDR1 SGHTA, CDR2 FQGNSA. The ends lost 6 bases at V and 4 bases at J; junction bases unmatched: 8. The CDR3 DNA reads TGTGCCAGCAGGAAGTGGCAGCGGGGGGGCACCGGGGAGCTGTTTTTT. Residues: CASRKWQRGGTGELFF.

The chain links TRBV5-4 to TRBJ2-7; D may be TRBD1 (6 bases). The germline V gene has CDR1 SGHNT and CDR2 YYREEE (reference sequence). V was shortened by 5 bases and J by 8 bases, with 17 bases between the two germline ends. The CDR3 length is 13 residues. CDR3 sequence: CASRLDTGPQQYF. For the CDR3, the DNA is TGTGCCAGCAGACTGGATACAGGGCCGCAGCAGTACTTC.

The chain links TRBV7-2 to TRBJ1-1, with D possibly being TRBD1 (5 bases). V lost 3 bases to trimming and J lost 4 bases, with 15 bases between them. The CDR3 spans 15 residues. The germline gives CDR1 SGHTA, CDR2 FQGNSA. The CDR3 bases are TGTGCCAGCAGCTTGGAGGCGGGGGGAAGCACTGAAGCTTTCTTT. It specifies CASSLEAGGSTEAFF.

The CDR3 here is CASSVGTVSSAFF. The CDR3 region has the DNA TGCGCCAGCAGCGTAGGGACAGTATCGTCAGCTTTCTTT. The chain is built from TRBV5-1 and TRBJ1-1, with 7 nucleotides matching TRBD1. Germline V gives CDR1 SGHRS, CDR2 YFSETQ. CDR3 size: 13 residues. The trim removed 4 bases at V and 10 bases at J, leaving 10 bases unmatched. The whole variable domain, filled in from reference TRBV5-1 and TRBJ1-1, reads KAGVTQTPRYLIKTRGQQVTLSCSPISGHRSVSWYQQTPGQGLQFLFEYFSETQRNKGNFPGRFSGRQFSNSRSEMNVSTLELGDSALYLCASSVGTVSSAFFGQGTRLTVV.

V gene TRBV7-3 combines with J gene TRBJ2-1; 14 bases line up with TRBD2. There are 15 residues in the CDR3. The germline gives CDR1 SGHTA, CDR2 FQGTGA. V shed 4 bases, J shed 6 bases, and the junction held 2 bases outside the gene matches. CDR3 residues: CASSSGLAGGNEQFF. The DNA of the CDR3 is TGTGCCAGCAGCTCTGGACTAGCGGGAGGCAATGAGCAGTTCTTC.

The chain has TRBV3-1 (or the pseudogene TRBV3-2) and TRBJ1-2, with a tentative D call TRBD1 (6 bases). This CDR3 has 13 amino acids. CDR1 and CDR2 (germline): LGHDT, YNNKEL (reference sequence). Trimming stripped 5 bases from V and 2 bases from J, with 9 bases between. CDR3 nucleotide sequence: TGTGCCAGCAGCTTTGGACAGAACTATGGCTACACCTTC. Translated, it gives CASSFGQNYGYTF.

The rearrangement links TRBV20-1 to TRBJ2-7; TRBD2 agrees at 10 bases. CDR1 DFQATT and CDR2 SNEGSKA come from the germline V gene (reference sequence). The CDR3 runs 16 residues. Germline trimming cut 3 bases from V and 3 bases from J; bases unmatched to any gene: 11. This CDR3 is CSASPLLAGVFYEQYF. The CDR3 DNA reads TGCAGTGCTAGTCCCCTTCTAGCGGGAGTTTTCTACGAGCAGTACTTC.

This sequence joins TRBV6-5 and TRBJ1-1, with D tentatively TRBD1 (6 bases). Between the trimmed V and J ends, which lost 7 bases and 3 bases, there was a span of 12 bases. The CDR3 totals 13 residues. CDR1 and CDR2 (germline): MNHEY, SVGAGI. The CDR3 loop is CASIPTGYTEAFF. In DNA, the CDR3 is TGTGCCAGCATTCCCACAGGGTACACTGAAGCTTTCTTT.

The V call is TRBV9, the J call TRBJ2-2, with D hard to call. Between the trimmed V and J ends, which lost 3 bases and 0 bases, there was a span of 6 bases. The CDR3 is made up of 14 amino acids. Germline CDR1 SGDLS, CDR2 YYNGEE. The CDR3 loop reads CASSALTNTGELFF. The CDR3 nucleotides read TGTGCCAGCAGCGCTCTAACGAACACCGGGGAGCTGTTTTTT.

This chain connects TRBV24-1 to TRBJ1-2; 7 bases agree with TRBD1. After removal of 5 bases from V and 4 bases from J, the junction contained 9 bases not matched to a gene. Germline CDR1 reads KGHDR; CDR2 reads SFDVKD. This CDR3 has 15 amino acids. CDR3 sequence reads: CATSARGRKGYGYTF. The CDR3 DNA follows: TGTGCCACCAGTGCGAGGGGGCGCAAAGGCTATGGCTACACCTTC.